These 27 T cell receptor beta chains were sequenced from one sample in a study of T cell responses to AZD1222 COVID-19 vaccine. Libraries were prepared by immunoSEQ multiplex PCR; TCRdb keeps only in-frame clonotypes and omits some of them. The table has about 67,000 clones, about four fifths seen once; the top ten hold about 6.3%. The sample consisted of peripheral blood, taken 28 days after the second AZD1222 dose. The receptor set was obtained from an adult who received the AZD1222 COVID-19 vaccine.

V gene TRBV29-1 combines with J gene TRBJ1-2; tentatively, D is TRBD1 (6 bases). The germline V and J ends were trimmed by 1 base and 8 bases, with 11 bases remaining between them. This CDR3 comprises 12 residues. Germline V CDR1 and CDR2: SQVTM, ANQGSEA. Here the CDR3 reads CSVEVPGVGYTF. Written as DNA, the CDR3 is TGCAGCGTTGAAGTCCCAGGGGTAGGCTACACCTTC.

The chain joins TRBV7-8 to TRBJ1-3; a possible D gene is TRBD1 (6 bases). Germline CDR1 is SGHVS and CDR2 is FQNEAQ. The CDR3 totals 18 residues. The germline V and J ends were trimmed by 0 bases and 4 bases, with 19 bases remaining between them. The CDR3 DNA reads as TGTGCCAGCAGCTTAGCCCAAAGGCGGCAGGGGTCAGGAAACACCATATATTTT. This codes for CASSLAQRRQGSGNTIYF.

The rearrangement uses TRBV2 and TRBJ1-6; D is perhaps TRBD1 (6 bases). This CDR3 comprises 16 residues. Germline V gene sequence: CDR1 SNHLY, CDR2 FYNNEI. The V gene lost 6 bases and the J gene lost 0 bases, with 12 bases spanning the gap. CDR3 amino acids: CASRGQIPSYNSPLHF. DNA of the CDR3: TGTGCCAGCAGAGGACAGATACCCTCCTATAATTCACCCCTCCACTTT.

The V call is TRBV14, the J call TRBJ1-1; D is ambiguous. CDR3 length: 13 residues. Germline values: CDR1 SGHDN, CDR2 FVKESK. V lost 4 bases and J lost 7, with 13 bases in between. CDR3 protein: CASSRAVGIEAFF. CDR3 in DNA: TGTGCCAGCAGCCGGGCGGTCGGAATTGAAGCTTTCTTT.

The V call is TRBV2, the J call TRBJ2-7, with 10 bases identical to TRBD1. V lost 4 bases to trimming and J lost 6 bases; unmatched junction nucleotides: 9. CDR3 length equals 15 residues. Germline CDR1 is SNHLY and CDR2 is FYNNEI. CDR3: CASSVLGTGASEQYF. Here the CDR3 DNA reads TGTGCCAGCAGTGTCCTGGGGACAGGGGCATCCGAGCAGTACTTC.

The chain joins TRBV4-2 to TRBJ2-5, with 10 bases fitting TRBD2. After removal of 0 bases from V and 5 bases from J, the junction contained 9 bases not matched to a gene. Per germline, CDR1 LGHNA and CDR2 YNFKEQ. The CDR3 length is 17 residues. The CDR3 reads CASSQDHKRGGRETQYF. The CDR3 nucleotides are TGTGCCAGCAGCCAAGATCACAAGCGGGGGGGCAGGGAGACCCAGTACTTC.

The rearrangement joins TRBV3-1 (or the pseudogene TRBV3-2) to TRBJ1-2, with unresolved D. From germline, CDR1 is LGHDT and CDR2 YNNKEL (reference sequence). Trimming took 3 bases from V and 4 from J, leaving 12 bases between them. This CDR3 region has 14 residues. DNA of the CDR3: TGTGCCAGCAGCCAGGGGTCCCTAAGCTATGGCTACACCTTC. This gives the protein CASSQGSLSYGYTF.

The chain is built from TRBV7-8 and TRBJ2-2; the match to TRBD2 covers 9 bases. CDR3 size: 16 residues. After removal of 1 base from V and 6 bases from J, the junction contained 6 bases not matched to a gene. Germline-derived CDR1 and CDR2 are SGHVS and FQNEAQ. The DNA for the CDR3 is TGTGCCAGCAGCTTAGGTGGCGGGGGGGCCTCCGGGGAGCTGTTTTTT. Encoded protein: CASSLGGGGASGELFF.

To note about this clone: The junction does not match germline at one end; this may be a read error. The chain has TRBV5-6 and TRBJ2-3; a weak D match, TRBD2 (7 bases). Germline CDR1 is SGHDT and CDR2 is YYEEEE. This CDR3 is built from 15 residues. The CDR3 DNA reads TGTGCCAGCAGCTTGCCGACGGGGGGCACAAATACGCAGTATTTT. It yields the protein CASSLPTGGTNTQYF.

The CDR3 spells CASSYTVDRGINGYTF. As DNA, the CDR3 is TGTGCCAGCAGTTACACGGTGGACAGGGGTATTAATGGCTACACCTTC. This chain joins TRBV6-5 and TRBJ1-2, with TRBD1 matching over 9 bases. Germline CDR1 reads MNHEY; CDR2 reads SVGAGI. The V gene end was trimmed by 2 bases and the J gene end by 6 bases; junction bases not matched to a gene: 10. This CDR3 has 16 residues.

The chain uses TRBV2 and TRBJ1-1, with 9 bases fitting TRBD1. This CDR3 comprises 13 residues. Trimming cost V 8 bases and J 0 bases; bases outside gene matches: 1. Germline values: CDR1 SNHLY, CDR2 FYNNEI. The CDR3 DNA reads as TGTGCCAGCGGGACAGGGTTGAACACTGAAGCTTTCTTT. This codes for CASGTGLNTEAFF.

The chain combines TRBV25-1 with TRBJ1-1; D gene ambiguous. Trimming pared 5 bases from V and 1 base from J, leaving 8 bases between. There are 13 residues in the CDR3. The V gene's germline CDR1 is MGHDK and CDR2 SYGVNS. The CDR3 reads CASSPFKNTEAFF. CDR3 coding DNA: TGTGCCAGCAGTCCTTTTAAGAACACTGAAGCTTTCTTT.

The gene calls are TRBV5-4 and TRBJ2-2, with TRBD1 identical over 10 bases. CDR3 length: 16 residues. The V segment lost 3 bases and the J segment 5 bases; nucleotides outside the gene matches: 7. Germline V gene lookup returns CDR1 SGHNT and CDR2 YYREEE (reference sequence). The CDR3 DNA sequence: TGTGCCAGCAGCTGGGACAGGGGTGGAATGACCGGGGAGCTGTTTTTT. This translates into CASSWDRGGMTGELFF.

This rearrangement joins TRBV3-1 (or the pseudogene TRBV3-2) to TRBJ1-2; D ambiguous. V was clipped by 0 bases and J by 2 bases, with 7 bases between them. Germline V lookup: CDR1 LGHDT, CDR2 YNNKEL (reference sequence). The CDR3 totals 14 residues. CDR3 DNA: TGTGCCAGCAGCCAAGATCTGGGGAACTATGGCTACACCTTC. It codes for CASSQDLGNYGYTF.

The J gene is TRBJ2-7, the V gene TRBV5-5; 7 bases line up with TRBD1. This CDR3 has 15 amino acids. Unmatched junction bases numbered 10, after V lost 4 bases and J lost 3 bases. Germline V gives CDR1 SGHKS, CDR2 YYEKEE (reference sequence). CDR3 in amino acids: CASSRGQQAVYEQYF. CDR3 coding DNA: TGTGCCAGCAGCCGGGGACAGCAGGCTGTCTACGAGCAGTACTTC.

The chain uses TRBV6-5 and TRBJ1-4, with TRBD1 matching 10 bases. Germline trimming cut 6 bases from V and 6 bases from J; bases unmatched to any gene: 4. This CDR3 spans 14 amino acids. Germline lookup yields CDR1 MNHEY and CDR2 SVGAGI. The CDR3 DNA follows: TGTGCCAGCAGGCCGACAGGGGGCGATGAAAAACTGTTTTTT. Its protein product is CASRPTGGDEKLFF.

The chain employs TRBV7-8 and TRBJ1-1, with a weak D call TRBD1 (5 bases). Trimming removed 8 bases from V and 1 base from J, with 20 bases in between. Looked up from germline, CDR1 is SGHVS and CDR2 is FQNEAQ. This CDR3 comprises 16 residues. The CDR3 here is CASGGTSNWGNTEAFF. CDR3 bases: TGTGCCAGCGGGGGAACCTCAAACTGGGGGAACACTGAAGCTTTCTTT.

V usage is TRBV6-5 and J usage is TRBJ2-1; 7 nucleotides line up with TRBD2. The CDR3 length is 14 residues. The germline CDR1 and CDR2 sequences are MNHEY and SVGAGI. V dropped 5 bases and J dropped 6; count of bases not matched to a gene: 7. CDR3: CASSPPGLPNEQFF. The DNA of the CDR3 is TGTGCCAGCAGTCCCCCGGGACTACCCAATGAGCAGTTCTTC.

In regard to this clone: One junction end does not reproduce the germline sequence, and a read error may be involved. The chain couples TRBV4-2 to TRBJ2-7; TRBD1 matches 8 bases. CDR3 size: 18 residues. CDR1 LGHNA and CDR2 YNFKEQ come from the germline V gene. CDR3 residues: CPSRQDDWGTGKPYEQYF. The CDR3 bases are TGTCCCAGCCGCCAAGACGACTGGGGGACAGGCAAACCTTACGAGCAGTACTTC.

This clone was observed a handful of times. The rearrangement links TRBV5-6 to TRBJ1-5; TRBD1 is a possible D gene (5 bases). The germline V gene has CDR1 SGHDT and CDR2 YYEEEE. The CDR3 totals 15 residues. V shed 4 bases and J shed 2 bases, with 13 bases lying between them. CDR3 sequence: CASSQTESGNQPQHF. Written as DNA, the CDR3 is TGTGCCAGCAGCCAGACAGAAAGCGGCAATCAGCCCCAGCATTTT.

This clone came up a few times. The CDR3 reads CASSSSGQSSSPLHF. Here the CDR3 DNA reads TGTGCCAGCAGCTCCTCGGGACAGTCCTCCTCACCCCTCCACTTT. The chain links TRBV7-9 to TRBJ1-6; 7 bases line up with TRBD1. V lost 4 bases and J lost 10; bases outside the gene matches: 10. The CDR3 runs to 15 residues. Germline lookup yields CDR1 SEHNR and CDR2 FQNEAQ (reference sequence).

CDR3 amino acids: CATSRTGAMDNSPLHF. The CDR3 nucleotides read TGTGCCACCAGCAGGACAGGGGCAATGGATAATTCACCCCTCCACTTT. V and J are TRBV15 and TRBJ1-6, with 8 nucleotides matching TRBD1. With V trimmed by 3 bases and J by 5 bases, 6 bases remained unmatched. The V gene's germline CDR1 is LNHNV and CDR2 YYDKDF (reference sequence). The CDR3 runs to 16 residues.

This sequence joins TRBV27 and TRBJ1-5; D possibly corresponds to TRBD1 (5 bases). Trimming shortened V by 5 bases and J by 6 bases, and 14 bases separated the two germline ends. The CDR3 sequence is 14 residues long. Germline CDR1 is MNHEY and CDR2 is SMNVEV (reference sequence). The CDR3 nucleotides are TGTGCCAGCAGTGACGGGACGGCCTTTCAGCCCCAGCATTTT. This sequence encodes CASSDGTAFQPQHF.

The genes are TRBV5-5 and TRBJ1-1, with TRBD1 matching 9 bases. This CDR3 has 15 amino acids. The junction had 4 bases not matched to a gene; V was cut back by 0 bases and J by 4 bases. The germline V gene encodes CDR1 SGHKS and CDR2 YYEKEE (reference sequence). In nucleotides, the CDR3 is TGTGCCAGCAGCTTGGCGGGACAGGGTGGCACTGAAGCTTTCTTT. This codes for CASSLAGQGGTEAFF.

CDR3 residues: CASSPPLAGGDYNEQFF. CDR3 nucleotide sequence: TGTGCCAGCTCTCCGCCACTAGCGGGGGGCGACTACAATGAGCAGTTCTTC. This sequence joins TRBV18 and TRBJ2-1; TRBD2 agrees at 12 bases. CDR1 and CDR2 from the germline V gene are KGHSH and LQKENI. This CDR3 has 17 residues. V was clipped by 6 bases and J by 3 bases; unmatched bases: 9.

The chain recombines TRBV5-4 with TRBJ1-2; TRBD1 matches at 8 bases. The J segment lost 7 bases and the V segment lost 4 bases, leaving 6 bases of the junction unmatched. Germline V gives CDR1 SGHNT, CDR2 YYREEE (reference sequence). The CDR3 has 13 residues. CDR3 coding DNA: TGTGCCAGCAGCATAACAGGGGGGGGTGGCTACACCTTC. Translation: CASSITGGGGYTF.

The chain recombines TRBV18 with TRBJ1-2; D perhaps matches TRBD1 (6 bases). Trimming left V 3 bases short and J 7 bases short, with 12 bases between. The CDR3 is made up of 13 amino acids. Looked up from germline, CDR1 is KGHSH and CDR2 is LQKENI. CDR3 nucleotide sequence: TGTGCCAGCTCACCGGGGGCGGAAGGTGGCTACACCTTC. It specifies CASSPGAEGGYTF. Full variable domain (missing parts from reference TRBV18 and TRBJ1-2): NAGVMQNPRHLVRRRGQEARLRCSPMKGHSHVYWYRQLPEEGLKFMVYLQKENIIDESGMPKERFSAEFPKEGPSILRIQQVVRGDSAAYFCASSPGAEGGYTFGSGTRLTVV.